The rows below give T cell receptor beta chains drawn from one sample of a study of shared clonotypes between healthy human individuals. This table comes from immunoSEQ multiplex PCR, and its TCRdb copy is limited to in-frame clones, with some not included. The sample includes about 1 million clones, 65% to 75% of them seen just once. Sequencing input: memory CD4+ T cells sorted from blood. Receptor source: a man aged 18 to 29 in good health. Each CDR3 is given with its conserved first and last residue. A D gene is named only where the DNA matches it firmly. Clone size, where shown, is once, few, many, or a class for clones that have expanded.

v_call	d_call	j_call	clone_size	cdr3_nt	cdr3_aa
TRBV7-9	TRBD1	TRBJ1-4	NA	TGTGCCAGCAGCTTCGCAGGGGGCTCAACTAATGAAAAACTGTTTTTT	CASSFAGGSTNEKLFF
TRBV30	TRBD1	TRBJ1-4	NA	TGTGCCTGGAGGGGACAGCCAAATGAAAAACTGTTTTTT	CAWRGQPNEKLFF
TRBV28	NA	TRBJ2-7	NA	TGTGCCAGCAACTCCGGGACCTCGGCTTACGAGCAGTACTTC	CASNSGTSAYEQYF
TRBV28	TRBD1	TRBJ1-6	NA	TGTGCCAGCAGTTTGGCCCGTCCAGGGGGAGGTTCACCCCTCCACTTT	CASSLARPGGGSPLHF
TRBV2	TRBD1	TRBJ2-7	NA	TGTGCCACCCGGGACAGCCTAGGAGAGCAGTACTTC	CATRDSLGEQYF
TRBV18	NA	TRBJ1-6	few	TGTGCCAGCTCCCCCGATCGCGGCGGGTCCTACCCCCTCCACTTT	CASSPDRGGSYPLHF
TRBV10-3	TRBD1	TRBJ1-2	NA	TGTGCCATCCGGGACAGCTTATCGGATGGCTACACCTTC	CAIRDSLSDGYTF
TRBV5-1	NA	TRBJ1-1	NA	TGCGCCAGCAGCTTGGGGTGGACCTCAATGAACACTGAAGCTTTCTTT	CASSLGWTSMNTEAFF
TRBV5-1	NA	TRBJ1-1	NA	TGCGCCCGCAGCTTGGCGGCCAGCTTGAACACTGAAGCTTTCTTT	CARSLAASLNTEAFF
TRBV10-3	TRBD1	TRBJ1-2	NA	TGTGCCATCACTATGACAGGGGGAGGCTATGGCTACACCTTC	CAITMTGGGYGYTF
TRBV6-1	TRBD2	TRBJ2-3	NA	TGTGCCAGCAGTGAAGGGGGGACTAGCGGATCTAGCACAGATACGCAGTATTTT	CASSEGGTSGSSTDTQYF
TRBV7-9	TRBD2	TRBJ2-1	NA	TGTGCCAGCAGCGCGGGGGGATGGCAGAACAACTACAATGAGCAGTTCTTC	CASSAGGWQNNYNEQFF
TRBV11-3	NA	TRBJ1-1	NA	TGTGCCAGCAGCCCAGAGGGGGGGGACACTGAAGCTTTCTTT	CASSPEGGDTEAFF
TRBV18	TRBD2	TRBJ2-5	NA	TGTGCCAGCTCCTTACTAGCGGGGCCGCAAGAGACCCAGTACTTC	CASSLLAGPQETQYF
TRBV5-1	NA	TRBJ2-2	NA	TGCGCCAGCAGCTCGGCTCTACAGGGTCCGAACACCGGGGAGCTGTTTTTT	CASSSALQGPNTGELFF
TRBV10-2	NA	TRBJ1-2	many	TGCGCCAGCAGTGATGGGGTGGACTACACCTTC	CASSDGVDYTF
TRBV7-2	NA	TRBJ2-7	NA	TGTGCCAGCAGCTTAGGCGCTCCGTCCTCCTACGAGCAGTACTTC	CASSLGAPSSYEQYF
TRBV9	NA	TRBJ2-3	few	TGTGCCAGCAGCTCCTCGGACTTCACAGATACGCAGTATTTT	CASSSSDFTDTQYF
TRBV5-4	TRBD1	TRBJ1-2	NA	TGTGCCAGCAGCTGGCCCCTGGGACAGGGGAATGGCTACACCTTC	CASSWPLGQGNGYTF
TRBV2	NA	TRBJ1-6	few	TGTGCCAGCAGGACGGGGATCGGGAACTCACCCCTCCACTTT	CASRTGIGNSPLHF
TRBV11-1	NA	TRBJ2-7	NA	TGTGCCAGCAGCTTATCGGACAACTCCTACGAGCAGTACTTC	CASSLSDNSYEQYF
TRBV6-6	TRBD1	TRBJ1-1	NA	TGTGCCAGCAGGACAGGGGGTGGTAACACTGAAGCTTTCTTT	CASRTGGGNTEAFF
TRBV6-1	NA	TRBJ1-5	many	TGTGCCAGCAGAATAAATAGCAATCAGCCCCAGCATTTT	CASRINSNQPQHF
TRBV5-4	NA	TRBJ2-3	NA	TGTGCCAGCAGGGAGCCCGGCCCTCCCTCTAGCACAGATACGCAGTATTTT	CASREPGPPSSTDTQYF
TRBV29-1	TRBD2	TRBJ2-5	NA	TGCAGCGCTACTAGCGACTCCTTTCAAGAGACCCAGTACTTC	CSATSDSFQETQYF
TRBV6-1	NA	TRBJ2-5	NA	TGTGCCAGCAGTCCTAACCCGGGCTACCTCGAGACCCAGTACTTC	CASSPNPGYLETQYF
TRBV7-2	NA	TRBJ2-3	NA	TGTGCCAGCAGCTTAGGGGTGACTAGCACAGATACGCAGTATTTT	CASSLGVTSTDTQYF
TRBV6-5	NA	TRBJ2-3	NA	TGTGCCAGCAGTTACTCGTTGGCGGGAACAGATACGCAGTATTTT	CASSYSLAGTDTQYF
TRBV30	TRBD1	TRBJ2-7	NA	TGTGCCTGGGAGGGACAGGGAGCCTACGAGCAGTACTTC	CAWEGQGAYEQYF
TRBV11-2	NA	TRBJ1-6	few	TGTGCCAGCAGCTTAGACTATCAGGGCCATATGGCCCTCCACTTT	CASSLDYQGHMALHF
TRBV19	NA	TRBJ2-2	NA	TGTGCCAGTAGTCGCCCAGGGCCGACGAACACCGGGGAGCTGTTTTTT	CASSRPGPTNTGELFF
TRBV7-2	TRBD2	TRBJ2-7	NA	TGTGCCAGCAGCTTAGACGGCGGGAGGGGAGAGCAGTACTTC	CASSLDGGRGEQYF
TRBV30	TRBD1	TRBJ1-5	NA	TGTGCCTGGAGTTTACAGGGGGATCAGCCCCAGCATTTT	CAWSLQGDQPQHF
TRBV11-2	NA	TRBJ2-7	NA	TGTGCCAGCAGCTTAGTGTCGGGGGCTTACGAGCAGTACTTC	CASSLVSGAYEQYF
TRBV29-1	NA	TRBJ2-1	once	TGCAGCGTTGAACTGGTCCTCAATGAGCAGTTCTTC	CSVELVLNEQFF
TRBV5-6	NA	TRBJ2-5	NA	TGTGCCAGCAGCTTCGTCATGGAAGGGACCCAGTACTTC	CASSFVMEGTQYF
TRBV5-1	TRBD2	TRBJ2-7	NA	TGCGCCAGCAGCGAGACTAGCGGGGGACCCTACGAGCAGTACTTC	CASSETSGGPYEQYF
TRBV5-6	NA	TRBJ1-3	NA	TGTGCCAGCAGCTTGGGGTTCTTCTCTGGAAACACCATATATTTT	CASSLGFFSGNTIYF
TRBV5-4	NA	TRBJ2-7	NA	TGTGCCAGCAGGAGCGGACCCGACGGAGGCGAGCAGTACTTC	CASRSGPDGGEQYF
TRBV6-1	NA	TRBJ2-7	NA	TGTGCCAGTAGGAAAGTCTCCTACGAGCAGTACTTC	CASRKVSYEQYF
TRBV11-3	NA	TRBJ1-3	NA	TGTGCCAGCAGCCCGGACTTTAACTCTGGAAACACCATATATTTT	CASSPDFNSGNTIYF
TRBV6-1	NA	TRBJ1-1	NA	TGTGCCAGCAGTGCGACAGGGAACACTGAAGCTTTCTTT	CASSATGNTEAFF
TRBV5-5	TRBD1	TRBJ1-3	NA	TGTGCCAGCAGCTCCGACAGGGCTGGAAACACCATATATTTT	CASSSDRAGNTIYF
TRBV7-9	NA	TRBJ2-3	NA	TGTGCCAGCAGCTTTACAACCACAGATACGCAGTATTTT	CASSFTTTDTQYF
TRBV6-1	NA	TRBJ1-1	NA	TGTGCCAGCAGTTCAGGGCGGAACACTGAAGCTTTCTTT	CASSSGRNTEAFF
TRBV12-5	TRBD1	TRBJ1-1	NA	TGTGCTAGTGGTTTGGTACAGGGGTTGCGCACTGAAGCTTTCTTT	CASGLVQGLRTEAFF
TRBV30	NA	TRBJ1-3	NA	TGTGCCTGGAGTGTAGGAAGCTCTGGAAACACCATATATTTT	CAWSVGSSGNTIYF